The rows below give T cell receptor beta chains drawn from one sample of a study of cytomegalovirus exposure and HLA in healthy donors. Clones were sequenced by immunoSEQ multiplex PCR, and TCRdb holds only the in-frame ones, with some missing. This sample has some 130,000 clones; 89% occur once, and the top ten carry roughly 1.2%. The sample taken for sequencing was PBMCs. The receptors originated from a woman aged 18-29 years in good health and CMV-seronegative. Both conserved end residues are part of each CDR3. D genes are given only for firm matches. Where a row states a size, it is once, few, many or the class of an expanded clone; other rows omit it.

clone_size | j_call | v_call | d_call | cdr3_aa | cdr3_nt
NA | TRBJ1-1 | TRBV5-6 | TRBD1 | CASSLGQGGLDWDTEAFF | TGTGCCAGCAGCCTGGGACAGGGGGGGCTAGATTGGGACACTGAAGCTTTCTTT
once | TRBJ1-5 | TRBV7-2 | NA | CASSVRGNQPQHF | TGTGCCAGCAGCGTCAGGGGAAATCAGCCCCAGCATTTT
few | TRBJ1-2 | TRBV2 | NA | CASSEVEGGGYTF | TGTGCCAGCAGTGAAGTTGAGGGAGGTGGCTACACCTTC
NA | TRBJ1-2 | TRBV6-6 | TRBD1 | CASSYATTDRARGYTF | TGTGCCAGCAGTTACGCAACGACTGACAGGGCCAGGGGATACACCTTC
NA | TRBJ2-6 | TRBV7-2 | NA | CASSPGGTGANVLTF | TGTGCCAGCAGCCCGGGGGGCACTGGGGCCAACGTCCTGACTTTC
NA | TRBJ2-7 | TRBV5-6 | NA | CASSLLDEQYF | TGTGCCAGCAGCTTGTTAGATGAGCAGTACTTC
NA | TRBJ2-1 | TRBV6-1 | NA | CASSGLRGLSYNEQFF | TGTGCCAGCAGTGGGCTCAGGGGCCTCTCGTACAATGAGCAGTTCTTC
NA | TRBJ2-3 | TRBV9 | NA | CASSVDSRAITDTQYF | TGTGCCAGCAGCGTAGACTCGAGGGCCATCACAGATACGCAGTATTTT
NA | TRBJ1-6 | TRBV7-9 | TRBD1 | CASSFTGVRNSPLHF | TGTGCCAGCAGCTTTACAGGGGTACGGAATTCACCCCTCCACTTT
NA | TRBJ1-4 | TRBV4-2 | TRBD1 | CASSQEVGTGNEKLFF | TGTGCCAGCAGCCAAGAGGTGGGGACAGGGAACGAAAAACTGTTTTTT
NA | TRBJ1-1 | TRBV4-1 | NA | CASSLAGIRAFF | TGCGCCAGCAGCCTGGCGGGAATCAGGGCTTTCTTT
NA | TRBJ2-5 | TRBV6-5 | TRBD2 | CASSQRGPQETQYF | TGTGCCAGCAGCCAGCGGGGGCCACAAGAGACCCAGTACTTC
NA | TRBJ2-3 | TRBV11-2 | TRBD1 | CASSLGGQGGLTDTQYF | TGTGCCAGCAGCTTAGGGGGACAGGGAGGTTTGACAGATACGCAGTATTTT
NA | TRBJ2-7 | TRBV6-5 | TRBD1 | CASSKDRAFDEQYF | TGTGCCAGCAGCAAAGACAGGGCTTTCGACGAGCAGTACTTC
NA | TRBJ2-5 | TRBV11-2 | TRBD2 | CASSLDPSGGAETQYF | TGTGCCAGCAGCTTAGATCCCAGCGGGGGGGCCGAGACCCAGTACTTC
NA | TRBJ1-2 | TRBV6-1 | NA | CASSEVRGNGPYGYTF | TGTGCCAGCAGTGAAGTGCGGGGTAACGGTCCGTATGGCTACACCTTC
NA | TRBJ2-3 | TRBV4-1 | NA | CASSQEGGASTDTQYF | TGCGCCAGCAGCCAAGAAGGGGGTGCTAGCACAGATACGCAGTATTTT
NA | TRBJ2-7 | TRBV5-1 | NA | CASSLLLRNEQYF | TGCGCCAGCAGCTTGCTCTTGAGGAACGAGCAGTACTTC
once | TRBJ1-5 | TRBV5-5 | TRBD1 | CASSLRGTGGFRPQHF | TGTGCCAGCAGCTTGAGGGGTACAGGGGGGTTTCGGCCCCAGCATTTT
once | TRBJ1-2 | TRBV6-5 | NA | CASSSGTGTKYGYTF | TGTGCCAGCAGCTCGGGCACCGGGACAAAGTATGGCTACACCTTC
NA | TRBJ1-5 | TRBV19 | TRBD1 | CASSPTGGGSNQPQHF | TGTGCCAGTAGCCCTACAGGGGGTGGAAGCAATCAGCCCCAGCATTTT
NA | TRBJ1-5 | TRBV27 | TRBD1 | CASSPRDSPNQPQHF | TGTGCCAGCAGCCCAAGGGACAGCCCCAATCAGCCCCAGCATTTT
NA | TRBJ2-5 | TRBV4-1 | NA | CASSQEVLVEGTQYF | TGCGCCAGCAGCCAAGAGGTATTGGTGGAGGGGACCCAGTACTTC
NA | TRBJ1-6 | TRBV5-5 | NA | CASSPSSSYNSPLHF | TGTGCCAGCAGCCCCTCGAGCTCCTATAATTCACCCCTCCACTTT
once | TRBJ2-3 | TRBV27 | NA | CASSFLTVQSTDTQYF | TGTGCCAGCAGTTTCCTGACAGTCCAAAGCACAGATACGCAGTATTTT
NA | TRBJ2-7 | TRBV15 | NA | CATSRLDSNNYEQYF | TGTGCCACCAGCAGGCTAGACAGTAACAACTACGAGCAGTACTTC
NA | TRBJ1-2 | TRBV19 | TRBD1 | CASGRGGTGYGYTF | TGTGCCAGCGGAAGAGGGGGCACAGGCTATGGCTACACCTTC
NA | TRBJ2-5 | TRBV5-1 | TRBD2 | CASSYGLAGEETQYF | TGCGCCAGCAGCTATGGACTAGCGGGGGAAGAGACCCAGTACTTC
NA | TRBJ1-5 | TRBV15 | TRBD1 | CATSRDRGGQPQHF | TGTGCCACCAGCCGCGACAGGGGAGGCCAGCCCCAGCATTTT
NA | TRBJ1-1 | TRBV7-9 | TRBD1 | CASSPQTGGNTEAFF | TGTGCCAGCAGCCCCCAGACAGGGGGGAACACTGAAGCTTTCTTT
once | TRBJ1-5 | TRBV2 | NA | CASRAWEGQPQHF | TGTGCCAGCAGGGCGTGGGAGGGTCAGCCCCAGCATTTT
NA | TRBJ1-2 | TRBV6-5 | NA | CASRTEPGTFYGYTF | TGTGCCAGCAGAACAGAACCGGGGACTTTCTATGGCTACACCTTC
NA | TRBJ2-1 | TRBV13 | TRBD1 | CASSLGTGGLDEQFF | TGTGCCAGCAGCTTAGGGACAGGGGGCCTCGATGAGCAGTTCTTC
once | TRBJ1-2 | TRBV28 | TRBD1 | CASRSGTAYGYTF | TGTGCCAGCAGGTCCGGGACAGCCTATGGCTACACCTTC
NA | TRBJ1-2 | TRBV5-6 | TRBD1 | CASSVMGQSSGYTF | TGTGCCAGCAGCGTGATGGGACAGAGCAGTGGCTACACCTTC
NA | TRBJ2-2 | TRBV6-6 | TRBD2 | CASSKRQGGTGELFF | TGTGCCAGCAGTAAAAGGCAGGGAGGGACCGGGGAGCTGTTTTTT